This T cell receptor (beta chain) stems from a study of cytomegalovirus exposure and HLA in healthy donors. Both 60 Vbeta primers and 13 Jbeta primers went into the PCR. The protocol was immunoSEQ multiplex PCR, while the TCRdb copy is restricted to in-frame clones and leaves out a portion. The sample yields about 92,000 clones, about 84% seen once. This TCR was sampled from a girl aged 2 to 9 in good health and CMV-seropositive. The sequencing input was PBMCs.

The CDR3 coding sequence is TGTGCCAGCAGCTTAGCGGGCGGAAACACCATATATTTT. It encodes CASSLAGGNTIYF. V and J are TRBV7-7 and TRBJ1-3, with D unclear. V was pared by 0 bases and J by 4 bases, with 4 bases between. CDR1 SSHAT and CDR2 FNYEAQ come from the germline V gene (reference sequence). This CDR3 comprises 13 residues.